The T cell receptor (beta chain) described here comes from a study of shared clonotypes between healthy human individuals. The protocol was immunoSEQ multiplex PCR, while the TCRdb copy is restricted to in-frame clones and leaves out a portion. This sample has hundreds of thousands of clones, with around 96% found just once. There are 13 residues in the CDR3. From germline, CDR1 is LNHDA and CDR2 SQIVND (reference sequence). V lost 5 bases to trimming and J lost 4 bases; unmatched junction nucleotides: 4. Naive CD8 cells comprised CD45RO-negative, CCR7-positively selected cells, excluding terminally differentiated effector memory CD45RA+ cells.

The chain recombines TRBV19 with TRBJ1-1, with 7 bases aligning to TRBD1. This clonotype originated in a woman aged 25-40 years in good health. Sequencing used naive CD8+ T cells sorted from blood. This CDR3 is CASSEGARTEAFF. CDR3 DNA sequence: TGTGCCAGTAGTGAGGGGGCCCGCACTGAAGCTTTCTTT.